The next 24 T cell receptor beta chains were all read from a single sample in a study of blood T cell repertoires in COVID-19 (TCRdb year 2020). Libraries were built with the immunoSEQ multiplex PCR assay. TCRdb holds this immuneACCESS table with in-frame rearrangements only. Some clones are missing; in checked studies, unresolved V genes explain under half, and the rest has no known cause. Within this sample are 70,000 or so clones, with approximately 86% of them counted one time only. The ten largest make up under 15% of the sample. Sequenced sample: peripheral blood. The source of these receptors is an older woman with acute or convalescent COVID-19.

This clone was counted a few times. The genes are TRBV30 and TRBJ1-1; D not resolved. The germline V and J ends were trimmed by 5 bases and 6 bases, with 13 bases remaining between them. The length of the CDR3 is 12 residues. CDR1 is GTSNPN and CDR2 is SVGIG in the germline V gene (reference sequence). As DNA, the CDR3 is TGTGCCTGGGTAGGTGGAGAGGCTGAAGCTTTCTTT. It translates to CAWVGGEAEAFF. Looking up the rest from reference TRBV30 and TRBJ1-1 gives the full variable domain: SQTIHQWPATLVQPVGSPLSLECTVEGTSNPNLYWYRQAAGRGLQLLFYSVGIGQISSEVPQNLSASRPQDRQFILSSKKLLLSDSGFYLCAWVGGEAEAFFGQGTRLTVV.

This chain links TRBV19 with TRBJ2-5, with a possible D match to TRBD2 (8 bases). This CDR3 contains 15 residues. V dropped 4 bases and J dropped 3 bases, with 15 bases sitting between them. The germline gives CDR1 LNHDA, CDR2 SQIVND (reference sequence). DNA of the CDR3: TGTGCCAGTAGTAAAGGGACAGCGGGGGAAGAGACCCAGTACTTC. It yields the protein CASSKGTAGEETQYF. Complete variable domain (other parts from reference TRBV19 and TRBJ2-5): DGGITQSPKYLFRKEGQNVTLSCEQNLNHDAMYWYRQDPGQGLRLIYYSQIVNDFQKGDIAEGYSVSREKKESFPLTVTSAQKNPTAFYLCASSKGTAGEETQYFGPGTRLLVL.

The CDR3 protein is CASSRGTDSSYEQYF. CDR3 sequence (DNA): TGTGCCAGTAGTCGCGGGACAGACAGCTCCTACGAGCAGTACTTC. V and J are TRBV19 and TRBJ2-7, with D maybe TRBD1 (7 bases). CDR1 is LNHDA, CDR2 SQIVND, per germline (reference sequence). Trimming cost V 5 bases and J 0 bases, with 14 bases left between them. This CDR3 has 15 residues. Combining the CDR3 with reference TRBV19 and TRBJ2-7 gives the whole variable domain DGGITQSPKYLFRKEGQNVTLSCEQNLNHDAMYWYRQDPGQGLRLIYYSQIVNDFQKGDIAEGYSVSREKKESFPLTVTSAQKNPTAFYLCASSRGTDSSYEQYFGPGTRLTVT.

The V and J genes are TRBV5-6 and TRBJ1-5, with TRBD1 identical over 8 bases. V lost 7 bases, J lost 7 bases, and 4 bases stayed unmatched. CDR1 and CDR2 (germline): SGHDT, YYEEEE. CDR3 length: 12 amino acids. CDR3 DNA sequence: TGTGCCAGCTCAACAGGGGGGCAGCCCCAGCATTTT. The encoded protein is CASSTGGQPQHF.

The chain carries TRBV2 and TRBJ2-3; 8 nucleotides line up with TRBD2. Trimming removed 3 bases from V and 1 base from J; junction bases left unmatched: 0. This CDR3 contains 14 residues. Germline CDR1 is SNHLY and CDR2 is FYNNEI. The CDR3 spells CASSETSGTDTQYF. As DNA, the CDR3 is TGTGCCAGCAGTGAGACTAGCGGCACAGATACGCAGTATTTT.

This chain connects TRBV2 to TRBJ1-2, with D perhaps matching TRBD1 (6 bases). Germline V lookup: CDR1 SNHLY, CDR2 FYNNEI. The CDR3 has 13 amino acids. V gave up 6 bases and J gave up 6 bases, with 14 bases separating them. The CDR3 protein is CASRLQGLDGYTF. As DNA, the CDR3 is TGTGCCAGCAGGCTCCAGGGGTTGGATGGCTACACCTTC.

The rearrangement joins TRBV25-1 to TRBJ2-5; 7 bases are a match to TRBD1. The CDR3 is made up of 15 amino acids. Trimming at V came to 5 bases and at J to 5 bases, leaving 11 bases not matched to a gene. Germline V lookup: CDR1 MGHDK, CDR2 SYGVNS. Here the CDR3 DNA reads TGTGCCAGCAGTCCTTTCACAGGGGCGGATGAGACCCAGTACTTC. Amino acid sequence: CASSPFTGADETQYF.

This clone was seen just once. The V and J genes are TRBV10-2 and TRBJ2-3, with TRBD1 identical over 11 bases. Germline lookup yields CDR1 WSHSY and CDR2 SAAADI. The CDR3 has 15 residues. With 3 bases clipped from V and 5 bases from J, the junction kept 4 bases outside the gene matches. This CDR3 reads CASSEGTGGGDTQYF. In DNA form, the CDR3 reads TGCGCCAGCAGTGAAGGGACAGGGGGAGGAGATACGCAGTATTTT.

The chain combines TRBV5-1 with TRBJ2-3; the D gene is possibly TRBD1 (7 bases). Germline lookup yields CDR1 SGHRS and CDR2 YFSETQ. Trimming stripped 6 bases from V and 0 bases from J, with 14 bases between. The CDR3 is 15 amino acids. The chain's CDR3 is CASTLEGASTDTQYF. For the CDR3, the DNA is TGCGCCAGCACCCTGGAGGGGGCCAGCACAGATACGCAGTATTTT.

CDR3 region: CASSRRSVFVNTEAFF. The CDR3 bases are TGTGCCAGCAGCCGGCGGTCGGTTTTTGTGAACACTGAAGCTTTCTTT. J is TRBJ1-1 and V is TRBV5-6; no firm D call. Germline CDR1 reads SGHDT; CDR2 reads YYEEEE. The CDR3 consists of 16 residues. With 4 bases removed from V and 0 bases from J, the gap between germline ends came to 16 bases.

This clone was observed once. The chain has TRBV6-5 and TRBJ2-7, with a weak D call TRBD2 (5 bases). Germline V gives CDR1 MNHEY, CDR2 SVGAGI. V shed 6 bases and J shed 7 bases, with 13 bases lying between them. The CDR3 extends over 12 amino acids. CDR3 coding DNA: TGTGCCAGCAGCCTCGGGGTGGGAGAGCAGTACTTC. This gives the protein CASSLGVGEQYF.

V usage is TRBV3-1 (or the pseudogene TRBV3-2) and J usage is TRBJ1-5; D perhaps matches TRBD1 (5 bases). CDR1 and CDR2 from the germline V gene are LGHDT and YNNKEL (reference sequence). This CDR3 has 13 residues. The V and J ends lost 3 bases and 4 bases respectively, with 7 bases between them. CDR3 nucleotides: TGTGCCAGCAGCCACGACAGAAATCAGCCCCAGCATTTT. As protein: CASSHDRNQPQHF.

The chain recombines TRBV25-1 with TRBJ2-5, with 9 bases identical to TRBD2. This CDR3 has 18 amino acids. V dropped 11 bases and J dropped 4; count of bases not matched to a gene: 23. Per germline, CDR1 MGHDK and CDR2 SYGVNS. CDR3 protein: CAYSDTRGGPFAGETQYF. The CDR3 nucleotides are TGTGCCTACTCTGATACGCGGGGGGGGCCTTTTGCCGGAGAGACCCAGTACTTC. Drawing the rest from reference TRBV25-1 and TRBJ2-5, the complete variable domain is EADIYQTPRYLVIGTGKKITLECSQTMGHDKMYWYQQDPGMELHLIHYSYGVNSTEKGDLSSESTVSRIRTEHFPLTLESARPSHTSQYLCAYSDTRGGPFAGETQYFGPGTRLLVL.

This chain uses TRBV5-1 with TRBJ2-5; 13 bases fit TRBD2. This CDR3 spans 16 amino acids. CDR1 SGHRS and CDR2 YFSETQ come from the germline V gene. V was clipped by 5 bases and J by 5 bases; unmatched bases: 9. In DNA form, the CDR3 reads TGCGCCAGCAGATTAACTAGCGGGGGGGCCTGGGAGACCCAGTACTTC. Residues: CASRLTSGGAWETQYF.

The CDR3, as DNA: TGTGCTAGTGGAACCGGGACTATCCTCCGGTTTGGCTACGAGCAGTACTTC. It yields the protein CASGTGTILRFGYEQYF. The chain combines TRBV12-5 with TRBJ2-7; TRBD2 matches 7 bases. The CDR3 consists of 17 residues. V lost 6 bases, J lost 3 bases, and 17 bases stayed unmatched. Germline CDR1 LGHNT, CDR2 FRNRAP.

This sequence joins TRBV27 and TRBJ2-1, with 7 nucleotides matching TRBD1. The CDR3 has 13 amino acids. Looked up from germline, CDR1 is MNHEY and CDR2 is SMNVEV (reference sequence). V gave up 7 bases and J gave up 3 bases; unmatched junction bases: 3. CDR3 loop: CASKRDSYNEQFF. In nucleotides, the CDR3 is TGTGCCAGCAAACGGGACAGCTACAATGAGCAGTTCTTC.

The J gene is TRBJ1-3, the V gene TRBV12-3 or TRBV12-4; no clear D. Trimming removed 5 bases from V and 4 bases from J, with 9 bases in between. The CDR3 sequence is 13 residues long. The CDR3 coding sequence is TGTGCCAGCAGTCTGGGCTGGGGAAACACCATATATTTT. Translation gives CASSLGWGNTIYF.

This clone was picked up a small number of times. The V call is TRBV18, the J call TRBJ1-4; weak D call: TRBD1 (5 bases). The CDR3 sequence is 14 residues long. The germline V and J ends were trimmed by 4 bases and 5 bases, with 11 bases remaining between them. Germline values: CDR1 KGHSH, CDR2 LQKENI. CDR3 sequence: CASSLRQTNEKLFF. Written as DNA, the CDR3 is TGTGCCAGCTCACTCAGACAGACGAATGAAAAACTGTTTTTT.

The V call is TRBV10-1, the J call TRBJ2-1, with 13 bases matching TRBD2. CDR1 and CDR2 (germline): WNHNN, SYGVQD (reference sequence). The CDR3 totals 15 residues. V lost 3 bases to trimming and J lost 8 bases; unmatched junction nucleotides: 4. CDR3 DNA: TGCGCCAGCAGTGAAAGACTAGCGGGGGGCGATGAGCAGTTCTTC. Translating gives CASSERLAGGDEQFF.

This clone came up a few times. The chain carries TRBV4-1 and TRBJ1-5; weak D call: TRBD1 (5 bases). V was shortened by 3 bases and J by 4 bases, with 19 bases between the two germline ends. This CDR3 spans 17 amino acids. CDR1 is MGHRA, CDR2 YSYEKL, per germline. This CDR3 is CASSHILGGARNQPQHF. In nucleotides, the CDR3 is TGCGCCAGCAGCCACATACTGGGAGGGGCGCGGAATCAGCCCCAGCATTTT.

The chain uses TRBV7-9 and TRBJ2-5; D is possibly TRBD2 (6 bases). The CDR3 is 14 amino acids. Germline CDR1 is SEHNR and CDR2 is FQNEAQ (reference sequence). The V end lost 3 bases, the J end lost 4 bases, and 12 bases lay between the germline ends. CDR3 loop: CASSFRRDGETQYF. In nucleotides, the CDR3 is TGTGCCAGCAGCTTTAGGCGGGACGGAGAGACCCAGTACTTC.

The CDR3 protein is CASRRTYQDRINYGYTF. CDR3 DNA sequence: TGTGCCAGCAGAAGAACTTACCAGGACAGGATTAACTATGGCTACACCTTC. The chain joins TRBV28 to TRBJ1-2; 7 positions agree with TRBD1. The CDR3 sequence is 17 residues long. V shed 6 bases and J 1 base; nucleotides not matched to a gene: 14. CDR1 is MDHEN, CDR2 SYDVKM, per germline.

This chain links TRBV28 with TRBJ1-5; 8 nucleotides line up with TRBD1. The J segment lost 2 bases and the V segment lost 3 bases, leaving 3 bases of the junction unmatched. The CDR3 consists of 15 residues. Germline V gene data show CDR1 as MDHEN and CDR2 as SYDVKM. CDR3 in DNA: TGTGCCAGCAGTTTCTCGGGACAGGGCAATCAGCCCCAGCATTTT. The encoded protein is CASSFSGQGNQPQHF.

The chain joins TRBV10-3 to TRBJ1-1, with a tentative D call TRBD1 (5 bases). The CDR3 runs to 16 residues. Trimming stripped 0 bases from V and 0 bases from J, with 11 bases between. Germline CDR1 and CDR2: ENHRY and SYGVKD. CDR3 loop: CAISESVGVMNTEAFF. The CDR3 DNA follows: TGTGCCATCAGTGAGTCGGTAGGGGTGATGAACACTGAAGCTTTCTTT.